These T cell receptor beta chains were read from a single sample in a study of cytomegalovirus exposure and HLA in healthy donors. Generated by immunoSEQ multiplex PCR, the TCRdb table keeps only in-frame clones and is missing some. The sample contains around 150,000 clones, approximately 90% of which appear only once. Source material: PBMCs. The source is a woman younger than 45 in good health and CMV-seronegative. Each CDR3 is given with its conserved first and last residue. D genes are given only for firm matches. The size entry is marked missing in some rows and otherwise reads once, few, many or a size class.

>.|.|TRBJ2-1|TRBV6-5
TGTGCCAGCAGCGGCGGGGGCGCGTCCTACAATGAGCAGTTCTTC
CASSGGGASYNEQFF
>.|.|TRBJ1-5|TRBV27
TGTGCCAGCAGAACAGGGAGGGGGGGCAGTCAGCCCCAGCATTTT
CASRTGRGGSQPQHF
>TRBD1|.|TRBJ1-1|TRBV9
TGTGCCAGCAGCGTAGTAGGCTCAGGGGGCACTGAAGCTTTCTTT
CASSVVGSGGTEAFF
>TRBD2|.|TRBJ2-3|TRBV5-1
TGCGCCAGCAGCTTGACTAGCGGGGGTAGCACAGATACGCAGTATTTT
CASSLTSGGSTDTQYF
>.|once|TRBJ2-2|TRBV19
TGTGCCAGTAGTCCCACTTCCCCGGTGGAGTTGTTTTTT
CASSPTSPVELFF
>TRBD2|few|TRBJ2-1|TRBV10-2
TGCGCCAGCAGTGTGGCGGGGGGCCTTTCTGAGCAGTTCTTC
CASSVAGGLSEQFF
>TRBD1|.|TRBJ2-7|TRBV27
TGTGCCAGCAGCCCGGACAGGGGGCCCTACGAGCAGTACTTC
CASSPDRGPYEQYF
>TRBD1|.|TRBJ1-2|TRBV10-1
TGCGCCAGCAGTGCGGACAGGGGGCGAAGGGATGGCTACACCTTC
CASSADRGRRDGYTF
>TRBD1|.|TRBJ1-6|TRBV27
TGTGCCAGCAGTTTATTTCCCAACCGACAGGGGAGCTCCTATAATTCCCCCCTCCACTTT
CASSLFPNRQGSSYNSPLHF
>.|.|TRBJ1-2|TRBV27
TGTGCCAGCAGTTTTCAGGAGCCCCAAACCGGAGGCTATGGCTACACCTTC
CASSFQEPQTGGYGYTF
>.|.|TRBJ2-7|TRBV15
TGTGCCACCAGCAGAGACGGGGTATACGAGCAGTACTTC
CATSRDGVYEQYF
>TRBD1|once|TRBJ1-5|TRBV2
TGTGCCAGCAGTGCCAGGGGGCGTCAGCCCCAGCATTTT
CASSARGRQPQHF
>.|.|TRBJ1-2|TRBV5-6
TGTGCCAGCAGCTTGGGTGGGGGGTCCAGCTATGGCTACACCTTC
CASSLGGGSSYGYTF
>.|.|TRBJ2-6|TRBV9
TGTGCCAGCAGCCTTATTAGCTCTGGGGCCAACGTCCTGACTTTC
CASSLISSGANVLTF
>.|.|TRBJ1-5|TRBV10-2
TGCGCTTCCGCGGCGACCGATAGCAATCAGCCCCAGCATTTT
CASAATDSNQPQHF
>TRBD1|.|TRBJ2-6|TRBV27
TGTGCCAGCAGGGGAGGACAGGGTCGGTCTGGGGCCAACGTCCTGACTTTC
CASRGGQGRSGANVLTF
>TRBD2|.|TRBJ2-1|TRBV6-6
TGTGCCAGCAGTTCATCGGGAGGGGCCTACAATGAGCAGTTCTTC
CASSSSGGAYNEQFF
>TRBD2|.|TRBJ2-3|TRBV10-1
TGCGCCAGCAGCCTCGGGGGGAATGAGGATACGCAGTATTTT
CASSLGGNEDTQYF
>.|.|TRBJ1-2|TRBV19
TGTGCCAGTAGACGATCGGACAGCGGGGTGTATGGCTACACCTTC
CASRRSDSGVYGYTF
>TRBD1|.|TRBJ1-1|TRBV10-2
TGCGCCAACACTTATACAGGGGGAACTGAAGCTTTCTTT
CANTYTGGTEAFF
>TRBD1|.|TRBJ2-5|TRBV19
TGTGCCAGTAGTATTAGTCCAGGGGGCAGCGAGACCCAGTACTTC
CASSISPGGSETQYF
>.|.|TRBJ2-7|TRBV5-6
TGTGCCAGCAGCTTGGGTCGACTGCATTACGAGCAGTACTTC
CASSLGRLHYEQYF
>.|.|TRBJ1-3|TRBV18
TGTGCCAGCTCACCACCGTGCAGGGTAAGAACAAACACCATATATTTT
CASSPPCRVRTNTIYF
>TRBD1|.|TRBJ1-2|TRBV28
TGTGCCACTTCGGGTGGACAGGCAATTAACTATGGCTACACCTTC
CATSGGQAINYGYTF
>TRBD2|.|TRBJ2-5|TRBV7-2
TGTGCCAGCAGCCTGGCTAGCGGGTCCTGGCAGGGAGAGACCCAGTACTTC
CASSLASGSWQGETQYF
>TRBD2|.|TRBJ2-1|TRBV9
TGTGCCAGCAGCGACGGACTAGCGGGGGCCGCATTGAAGTTCTTC
CASSDGLAGAALKFF
>TRBD1|few|TRBJ2-4|TRBV6-1
TGTGCCAGCAGTCTGACAGGGTTAGGCGGAAACATTCAGTACTTC
CASSLTGLGGNIQYF
>.|.|TRBJ1-4|TRBV4-3
TGCGCCAGCAGCCAAGATTGGCCCCTCCGTTCTAATGAAAAACTGTTTTTT
CASSQDWPLRSNEKLFF
>TRBD1|once|TRBJ2-4|TRBV19
TGTGCCAGTAGTACCCGGGACAGTGTTGGAAACATTCAGTACTTC
CASSTRDSVGNIQYF
>TRBD1|.|TRBJ2-5|TRBV10-2
TGCGCCAGCAGTGAGTCAGTGACAGGGGTTCGCGAGACCCAGTACTTC
CASSESVTGVRETQYF
>.|.|TRBJ2-2|TRBV6-6
TGTGCCAGCAGCCCTCGCGGGACCGGGGAGCTGTTTTTT
CASSPRGTGELFF
>TRBD2|.|TRBJ2-2|TRBV27
TGTGCCAGCAGAGGACTAGCGGGATCCAGCGGGGAGCTGTTTTTT
CASRGLAGSSGELFF
>.|few|TRBJ2-7|TRBV10-1
TGCGCCAGCAGTGTAGGGAGCGAGCAGTACTTC
CASSVGSEQYF
>.|.|TRBJ2-1|TRBV7-9
TGTGCCAGCGGACAGAGTGACTACAATGAGCAGTTCTTC
CASGQSDYNEQFF
>TRBD1|.|TRBJ1-2|TRBV6-1
TGTGCCAGCAGTATACAAGACAGGGCTGCTGGTGGCTACACCTTC
CASSIQDRAAGGYTF
>TRBD2|.|TRBJ2-3|TRBV18
TGTGCCAGCCATTTGGCGGGAGGAGGCACAGATACGCAGTATTTT
CASHLAGGGTDTQYF
>.|.|TRBJ1-5|TRBV27
TGTGCCAGCAGTAAGAACACGTTTGGTAGCAATCAGCCCCAGCATTTT
CASSKNTFGSNQPQHF
>.|.|TRBJ2-7|TRBV5-1
TGCGCCAGCAGCCGACTGGCCGGCGTGTCGTACGAGCAGTACTTC
CASSRLAGVSYEQYF
>.|.|TRBJ2-3|TRBV9
TGTGCCAGCAGCGTAGATCCAGATAGCACAGATACGCAGTATTTT
CASSVDPDSTDTQYF
>TRBD2|.|TRBJ2-1|TRBV5-4
TGTGCCAGCAGCCTCGGAGGGACTAGCGGGTACAATGAGCAGTTCTTC
CASSLGGTSGYNEQFF
>TRBD1|.|TRBJ1-1|TRBV29-1
TGCAGCTCTAAACAGGGGGCGAACACTGAAGCTTTCTTT
CSSKQGANTEAFF
>.|once|TRBJ1-2|TRBV29-1
TGCAGCGCTCGGGGATCATATGGCTACACCTTC
CSARGSYGYTF
>.|once|TRBJ2-7|TRBV7-8
TGTGCCAGCAGCTTAATCTCTGGGGGAGGCGAGCAGTACTTC
CASSLISGGGEQYF
>.|.|TRBJ1-1|TRBV27
TGTGCCAGCAGTTTAGCAGGGAACACTGAAGCTTTCTTT
CASSLAGNTEAFF
>.|.|TRBJ1-1|TRBV15
TGTGCCACCAGCAGAGATTTGACAGGGAACACTGAAGCTTTCTTT
CATSRDLTGNTEAFF
>.|.|TRBJ2-3|TRBV29-1
TGCAGCGTTGTTGGGGTTTTCGGGATGACCCGTCGGGAAGATACGCAGTATTTT
CSVVGVFGMTRREDTQYF
>TRBD1|few|TRBJ1-1|TRBV6-5
TGTGCCAGCAGACCCGGACAGGGGGCAGCTTTCTTT
CASRPGQGAAFF
>TRBD1|.|TRBJ2-7|TRBV9
TGTGCCAGCAGCGTAGGTGGGCAGGGGGACCTCTACGAGCAGTACTTC
CASSVGGQGDLYEQYF
>.|once|TRBJ2-7|TRBV2
TGTGCCAGCAGTGATCAAATTTTCGGGGATAGGTACGAGCAGTACTTC
CASSDQIFGDRYEQYF
>.|once|TRBJ1-1|TRBV5-1
TGCGCCAGCAGCTTGGAGCACAGGATGAACACTGAAGCTTTCTTT
CASSLEHRMNTEAFF
>.|.|TRBJ1-5|TRBV18
TGTGCCAGCTCAATACAGGGAAATCAGCCCCAGCATTTT
CASSIQGNQPQHF
>.|.|TRBJ1-2|TRBV7-2
TGTGCCAGCCGAGCGGCTCCGGAGAACTATGGCTACACCTTC
CASRAAPENYGYTF
>.|.|TRBJ2-1|TRBV10-3
TGTGCCATCAGTGATCCTAGGAGCCAGGGTAGAAACGGAAGAGAATCCTACAATGAGCAGTTCTTC
CAISDPRSQGRNGRESYNEQFF
>.|.|TRBJ1-6|TRBV18
TGTGCCAGTTCTTACCCGGGGAGCGTTGGTATTGGTAATTCACCCCTCCACTTT
CASSYPGSVGIGNSPLHF
>TRBD1|few|TRBJ1-1|TRBV5-1
TGCGCCAGCAGCTGGGGACAGGACACTGAAGCTTTCTTT
CASSWGQDTEAFF